This record concerns one T cell receptor (beta chain) sequence. Authors' data handling: Amplification from reference gene primers served as the basis for estimated nucleated cell counts. The repertoire was sequenced with immunoSEQ multiplex PCR; TCRdb's copy has only in-frame clones and lacks some. The DNA was the basis for D and trimming; V, J and clone size are from that table. The data contain 150,000 to 200,000 clones, about 86% of them seen just once; the ten biggest clones take up around 20%. The data are from a study of blood T cell repertoires in COVID-19. Study in general: COVID-19 samples from acute and convalescent phases originated in the United States, Italy and Spain. Sample material is recorded as cDNA or gDNA derived from T cells, B-cell-depleted T cells, or PBMCs.

The CDR3 consists of 16 residues. CDR1 is MNHEY and CDR2 is SVGAGI in the germline V gene. With 0 bases removed from V and 2 bases from J, the gap between germline ends came to 14 bases. The sequenced material came from peripheral blood. The sequence came from a woman of 80 years or more with acute or convalescent COVID-19. This chain uses TRBV6-5 with TRBJ2-7; the D gene is possibly TRBD2 (6 bases). The CDR3 DNA follows: TGTGCCAGCAGTTACTCTCGGTGGCTAGCGACCTACGAGCAGTACTTC. This translates into CASSYSRWLATYEQYF.